The clone carrying this T cell receptor beta chain was recorded many times. No antigen is known for it. The germline V and J ends were trimmed by 0 bases and 1 base, with 6 bases remaining between them. There are 14 residues in the CDR3. CDR1 and CDR2 (germline): LNHNV, YYDKDF (reference sequence). These data are taken from a study of regulatory T cells in long-lasting Graves disease. Findings of the study overall: Peripheral blood, not thyroid tissue, was the sole material studied. TCR diversity was lower in persistent than newly diagnosed Graves' disease.

The time point here: newly diagnosed GD, antithyroid drugs for less than 3 months. PBMC RNA was the source of the TCR library. Sequencing libraries for TCR beta were prepared with iRepertoire HTBI primers and Arm-PCR of CDR3 regions. Authors' analysis steps: Detected in the samples were over 55 TRBV and 15 or so TRBJ segments. TCRdb independently ran MiXCR on the multiplex PCR reads; one entry per CDR3 protein. It is TCRdb's table, rather than the study itself, that gives the V and J calls and clone size. The sample includes 420,000 or so distinct CDR3 sequences, around 17% of them seen just once. The sample also formed part of further work on T cells in Graves' hyperthyroidism and ophthalmopathy. From that study: TCR CDR3 regions were first amplified by RT-PCR with HTBI primers.

The sample in question was peripheral blood mononuclear cells (PBMCs), obtained at new diagnosis, from a patient treated with antithyroid drugs. J is TRBJ1-1 and V is TRBV15, with D unclear. The TCR sequence derives from a woman younger than 35 with Graves disease. The CDR3 here is CATSRDPANTEAFF. In DNA, the CDR3 is TGTGCCACCAGCAGAGATCCAGCGAACACTGAAGCTTTCTTT.